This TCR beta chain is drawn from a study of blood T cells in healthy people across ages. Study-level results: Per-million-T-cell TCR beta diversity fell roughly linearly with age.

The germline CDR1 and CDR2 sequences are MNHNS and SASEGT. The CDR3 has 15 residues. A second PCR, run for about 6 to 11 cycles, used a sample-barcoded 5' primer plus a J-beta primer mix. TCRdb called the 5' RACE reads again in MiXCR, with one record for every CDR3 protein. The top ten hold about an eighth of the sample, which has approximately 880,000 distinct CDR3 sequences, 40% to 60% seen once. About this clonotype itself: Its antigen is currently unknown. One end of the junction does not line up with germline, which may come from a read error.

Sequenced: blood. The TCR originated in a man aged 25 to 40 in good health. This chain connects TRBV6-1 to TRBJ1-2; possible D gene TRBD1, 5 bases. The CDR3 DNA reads TGTGCCAGCAGTGCGTCCGGGACGGCTAACGATGGCTACACCTTC. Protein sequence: CASSASGTANDGYTF.